This T cell receptor beta chain is from a study of cytomegalovirus exposure and HLA in healthy donors. Study at large: An earlier analysis found around 100 million unique TCR beta sequences from around 180 million T cells.

Broader study findings: Later analysis indicated greater clonal expansion among HLA-associated TCR beta chains than among equally common other chains. Earlier findings revealed that most TCR beta V segments proved productive either about 87% or about 30% of the time. The authors assumed roughly uniform sequencing depth across donors for presence/absence analyses.

The CDR3 covers 15 residues. V lost 5 bases, J lost 4 bases, and 6 bases stayed unmatched. From germline, CDR1 is SGHTA and CDR2 FQGNSA. On this clone itself: Antigen: not known.

The study ran its PCR with 60 Vbeta and 13 Jbeta primers. Data came from immunoSEQ multiplex PCR; TCRdb stores just in-frame clones and leaves some out. The listing contains nearly 35,000 clones. This TCR was sampled from a woman aged 40 to 50 in good health and CMV-seropositive. Sequencing used PBMCs. The J gene is TRBJ1-2, the V gene TRBV7-2; 11 bases are shared with TRBD1. CDR3 in DNA: TGTGCCAGCAGCCCACCGGGACAGGGGGGCTATGGCTACACCTTC. Translating it yields CASSPPGQGGYGYTF.